The 23 T cell receptor beta chains below come from one sample, sequenced in a study of T cells after yellow fever vaccination. A single record per CDR3 protein comes from TCRdb applying MiXCR to the 5' RACE reads. The sample lists about 350,000 distinct CDR3 sequences; roughly 7.5% were seen once. The sequencing here drew on PBMCs, taken about 49 days after the first yellow fever vaccination. The receptors derive from a man younger than 35 who received the YFV17D yellow fever vaccine.

The V call is TRBV9, the J call TRBJ2-5; possibly TRBD2 for D (5 bases). Looked up from germline, CDR1 is SGDLS and CDR2 is YYNGEE. V lost 2 bases to trimming and J lost 2 bases, with 13 bases between them. The CDR3 has 15 residues. CDR3 in DNA: TGTGCCAGCAGCGTCCTGGACTTCGAACAAGAGACCCAGTACTTC. Protein sequence: CASSVLDFEQETQYF.

Only a few counts were recorded for this clonotype. The V call is TRBV7-9, the J call TRBJ2-1; TRBD2 is a possible D gene (5 bases). V lost 2 bases, J lost 0 bases, and 11 bases lay in between. The CDR3 runs 16 residues. Looked up from germline, CDR1 is SEHNR and CDR2 is FQNEAQ (reference sequence). CDR3 residues: CASSLSSTSSYNEQFF. The CDR3 bases are TGTGCCAGCAGCTTATCTAGCACGAGCTCCTACAATGAGCAGTTCTTC.

V gene TRBV4-3 combines with J gene TRBJ2-3; D is ambiguous. The V gene's germline CDR1 is LGHNA and CDR2 YSLEER. The V and J ends lost 2 bases and 4 bases respectively, with 13 bases between them. There are 15 residues in the CDR3. This CDR3 reads CASSQSLAASDTQYF. The CDR3 nucleotides are TGCGCCAGCAGCCAAAGCTTGGCGGCGTCAGATACGCAGTATTTT.

As regards this clonotype: A much larger clone differs by one base, so this may be a read error. The chain couples TRBV7-2 to TRBJ1-1; possible D gene TRBD1, 5 bases. V lost 1 base and J 4 bases, leaving 10 bases between the germline ends. Germline lookup yields CDR1 SGHTA and CDR2 FQGNSA. The CDR3 has 14 amino acids. The CDR3 nucleotides are TGTACCAGCAGCTTAGAGGCAGGGCCCACTGAAGCTTTCTTT. Protein: CTSSLEAGPTEAFF. Full variable domain (rest looked up from reference TRBV7-2 and TRBJ1-1): GAGVSQSPSNKVTEKGKDVELRCDPISGHTALYWYRQSLGQGLEFLIYFQGNSAPDKSGLPSDRFSAERTGGSVSTLTIQRTQQEDSAVYLCTSSLEAGPTEAFFGQGTRLTVV.

Only a few counts were recorded for this clonotype. This chain uses TRBV7-2 with TRBJ1-1, with a weak D call TRBD1 (6 bases). There are 15 residues in the CDR3. Deletions cut 1 base from V and 5 bases from J, with 14 bases between. Germline values: CDR1 SGHTA, CDR2 FQGNSA. The CDR3 nucleotides are TGTGCCAGCAGCTTAGACCACAGGGCCGTAACTGAAGCTTTCTTT. It translates to CASSLDHRAVTEAFF. Drawing the rest from reference TRBV7-2 and TRBJ1-1, the complete variable domain is GAGVSQSPSNKVTEKGKDVELRCDPISGHTALYWYRQSLGQGLEFLIYFQGNSAPDKSGLPSDRFSAERTGGSVSTLTIQRTQQEDSAVYLCASSLDHRAVTEAFFGQGTRLTVV.

This sequence joins TRBV6-6 and TRBJ1-2; 10 bases match TRBD1. CDR1 is MNHNY, CDR2 SVGAGI, per germline (reference sequence). CDR3 size: 13 residues. The junction had 12 bases not matched to a gene; V was cut back by 7 bases and J by 13 bases. The CDR3 DNA follows: TGTGCCAGCACCTACCGGGACAGGGGCCGAGTCACCTTC. Encoded protein: CASTYRDRGRVTF.

The chain couples TRBV7-2 to TRBJ1-5; 8 bases agree with TRBD1. The germline V gene has CDR1 SGHTA and CDR2 FQGNSA. Losses at the gene ends were 5 bases for V and 6 bases for J; bases not matched to a gene: 9. CDR3 length equals 15 residues. In DNA form, the CDR3 reads TGTGCCAGCAGCCGCGACAGGGGAAGGAGTCAGCCCCAGCATTTT. This sequence encodes CASSRDRGRSQPQHF.

V and J are TRBV3-1 and TRBJ1-6; D is possibly TRBD1 (5 bases). Per germline, CDR1 LGHDT and CDR2 YNNKEL (reference sequence). V lost 1 base to trimming and J lost 7 bases, with 17 bases between them. The CDR3 has 17 amino acids. For the CDR3, the DNA is TGTGCCAGCAGCCAAGGGGAGGGGAACCACAGGAATTCACCCCTCCACTTT. This codes for CASSQGEGNHRNSPLHF.

The rearrangement joins TRBV30 to TRBJ1-2, with unresolved D. The germline V gene encodes CDR1 GTSNPN and CDR2 SVGIG (reference sequence). The CDR3 spans 11 residues. V lost 1 base and J lost 5, with 5 bases in between. CDR3 residues: CAWSDRYGYTF. CDR3 nucleotides: TGTGCCTGGAGTGATCGGTATGGCTACACCTTC.

This clonotype was counted between two and nine times. V gene TRBV4-3 combines with J gene TRBJ1-4, with D uncertain. The V and J ends lost 0 bases and 0 bases respectively, with 11 bases between them. The CDR3 runs 17 residues. Germline V gives CDR1 LGHNA, CDR2 YSLEER. The CDR3 nucleotides read TGCGCCAGCAGCCAAGATCGATCAGGAACAACTAATGAAAAACTGTTTTTT. Residues: CASSQDRSGTTNEKLFF.

This clonotype was picked up a small number of times. The chain carries TRBV5-1 and TRBJ2-2; no clear D. The CDR3 is 15 residues long. The V gene's germline CDR1 is SGHRS and CDR2 YFSETQ. V lost 6 bases and J lost 1, with 13 bases in between. In DNA, the CDR3 is TGCGCCAGCACCCAACGGAGCCTGAACACCGGGGAGCTGTTTTTT. It translates to CASTQRSLNTGELFF.

This clonotype was seen a few times. This sequence joins TRBV20-1 and TRBJ2-7; TRBD1 matches 9 bases. Germline CDR1 and CDR2: DFQATT and SNEGSKA (reference sequence). The V segment lost 4 bases and the J segment 2 bases; nucleotides outside the gene matches: 3. The CDR3 has 13 amino acids. The CDR3 loop is CSAIGQGTYEQYV. The CDR3 DNA is TGCAGTGCTATCGGACAGGGGACCTACGAGCAGTACGTC.

The table lists this clonotype with many counts. Its ends do not fully match the called genes, so a read error is possible. The CDR3 sequence: CASSPDSYGYTF. The CDR3 DNA sequence: TGCGCCAGCAGCCCGGACAGCTATGGCTACACCTTC. The chain links TRBV18 to TRBJ1-2, with D perhaps matching TRBD1 (6 bases). Germline CDR1 is KGHSH and CDR2 is LQKENI. The CDR3 has 12 amino acids.

The chain has TRBV25-1 and TRBJ2-6; D gene uncertain. CDR3 length: 18 residues. Trimming took off 4 bases at V and 0 bases at J, with 16 bases between the two ends. Germline V lookup: CDR1 MGHDK, CDR2 SYGVNS. The CDR3 region is CASSASVILDSGANVLTF. The CDR3 DNA is TGTGCCAGCAGTGCTTCAGTGATACTGGACTCTGGGGCCAACGTCCTGACTTTC.

The gene calls are TRBV28 and TRBJ2-1, with TRBD2 matching over 11 bases. After removal of 7 bases from V and 0 bases from J, the junction contained 2 bases not matched to a gene. CDR3 length: 15 amino acids. The germline CDR1 and CDR2 sequences are MDHEN and SYDVKM. DNA of the CDR3: TGTGCCAGCACTAGCGGGGGGATCTCCTACAATGAGCAGTTCTTC. Its protein is CASTSGGISYNEQFF.

V is TRBV5-1 and J is TRBJ1-3; TRBD1 matches at 7 bases. V dropped 4 bases and J dropped 2; count of bases not matched to a gene: 3. Germline-derived CDR1 and CDR2 are SGHRS and YFSETQ. This CDR3 is 14 amino acids long. Here the CDR3 reads CASSGGQPGNTIYF. Here the CDR3 DNA reads TGCGCCAGCAGCGGGGGACAGCCTGGAAACACCATATATTTT.

This clonotype has a handful of counts. V gene TRBV18 combines with J gene TRBJ2-1; the D is unclear. This CDR3 has 13 residues. Trimming cost V 8 bases and J 11 bases, with 19 bases left between them. Germline V gives CDR1 KGHSH, CDR2 LQKENI. This chain's CDR3 is CASTRSNPEQQFF. As DNA, the CDR3 is TGTGCCAGCACGCGTTCAAACCCGGAACAGCAGTTCTTC.

This clonotype was observed many times. The genes are TRBV6-1 and TRBJ2-7, with D unresolved. There are 12 residues in the CDR3. Looked up from germline, CDR1 is MNHNS and CDR2 is SASEGT. V lost 2 bases to trimming and J lost 1 base, with 3 bases between them. Here the CDR3 reads CASSESSYEQYF. The CDR3 DNA reads as TGTGCCAGCAGTGAAAGTTCCTACGAGCAGTACTTC.

J is TRBJ2-7 and V is TRBV20-1, with D unresolved. The V end was cut by 3 bases, the J end by 1 base, with 19 bases between. The germline CDR1 and CDR2 sequences are DFQATT and SNEGSKA (reference sequence). CDR3 size: 16 residues. For the CDR3, the DNA is TGCAGTGCTAGGAGAAGTTTAAATCTGGGATCCTACGAGCAGTACTTC. It specifies CSARRSLNLGSYEQYF.

The V call is TRBV20-1, the J call TRBJ1-3; the D is unclear. The ends were cut back, 4 bases at V and 4 bases at J, with 8 bases in the middle. The CDR3 has 12 residues. The germline V gene has CDR1 DFQATT and CDR2 SNEGSKA (reference sequence). CDR3 sequence: CSATTSGNTIYF. The CDR3 DNA follows: TGCAGTGCTACGACTAGCGGAAACACCATATATTTT.

V and J are TRBV20-1 and TRBJ2-1; 7 bases match TRBD2. The CDR3 sequence is 15 residues long. With V trimmed by 0 bases and J by 0 bases, 2 bases remained unmatched. The germline V gene encodes CDR1 DFQATT and CDR2 SNEGSKA (reference sequence). The CDR3 DNA follows: TGCAGTGCTAGAGAGCGGGGGACCTCCTACAATGAGCAGTTCTTC. Translating gives CSARERGTSYNEQFF.

This clonotype was counted ten times or more. The chain recombines TRBV5-1 with TRBJ2-1; no firm D call. Looked up from germline, CDR1 is SGHRS and CDR2 is YFSETQ. This CDR3 has 15 amino acids. The ends were cut back, 0 bases at V and 4 bases at J, with 11 bases in the middle. CDR3 amino acids: CASSLGVYSYNEQFF. The CDR3 region has the DNA TGCGCCAGCAGCTTGGGAGTATACTCATACAATGAGCAGTTCTTC. Together with reference TRBV5-1 and TRBJ2-1, the CDR3 gives the full variable domain: KAGVTQTPRYLIKTRGQQVTLSCSPISGHRSVSWYQQTPGQGLQFLFEYFSETQRNKGNFPGRFSGRQFSNSRSEMNVSTLELGDSALYLCASSLGVYSYNEQFFGPGTRLTVL.

The CDR3 sequence is CAISEGVRDIWLQETQYF. CDR3 DNA: TGTGCCATCAGCGAAGGGGTAAGGGATATTTGGCTTCAAGAGACCCAGTACTTC. The rearrangement links TRBV12-3 or TRBV12-4 to TRBJ2-5; D perhaps matches TRBD1 (5 bases). The CDR3 is made up of 18 amino acids. V lost 10 bases, J lost 2 bases, and 29 bases lay in between.